This is a list of T cell receptor beta chains from one sample in a study of T cell responses to AZD1222 COVID-19 vaccine. Repertoires were generated with immunoSEQ multiplex PCR, while TCRdb's copy carries only in-frame clones and drops some. The sample lists 100,000 to 150,000 clones, about nine tenths seen once, with roughly 1.5% in the top ten. The sequenced sample was peripheral blood, obtained on day 0 of AZD1222 vaccination. These receptors were collected from an adult in good health. The CDR3 runs from the conserved cysteine through the conserved F or W.

J gene | V gene | CDR3 length | CDR3 protein
TRBJ2-3 | TRBV9 | 16 | CASSVGAAGDTDTQYF
TRBJ2-7 | TRBV10-3 | 14 | CAISAGQWTYEQYF
TRBJ2-1 | TRBV19 | 13 | CASSSRSTNEQFF
TRBJ2-1 | TRBV19 | 16 | CASSIMGQGPYNEQFF
TRBJ2-7 | TRBV14 | 14 | CASSQAGGPTKQYF
TRBJ1-3 | TRBV7-9 | 16 | CASSLWRGGTRNTIYF
TRBJ2-7 | TRBV29-1 | 13 | CSVLGLGDYEQYF
TRBJ1-2 | TRBV5-4 | 17 | CASSPGGQFYGNYGYTF
TRBJ2-2 | TRBV5-4 | 15 | CASSSGPGNTGELFF
TRBJ1-1 | TRBV5-5 | 15 | CASSLLPGASREAFF
TRBJ2-5 | TRBV7-2 | 15 | CASSLIGYSQETQYF
TRBJ1-5 | TRBV29-1 | 13 | CSVGGTGGQPQHF
TRBJ2-3 | TRBV4-3 | 13 | CASSQFSTDTQYF
TRBJ1-1 | TRBV20-1 | 10 | CSARKVGAFF
TRBJ2-7 | TRBV5-4 | 11 | CASSSGYEQYF
TRBJ1-5 | TRBV28 | 17 | CASSFSLVDRLNQPQHF
TRBJ2-3 | TRBV5-8 | 12 | CASSPVWDTQYF
TRBJ1-2 | TRBV18 | 16 | CASSLAGTGNDYGYTF
TRBJ1-5 | TRBV30 | 13 | CAWSYRANQPQHF
TRBJ1-2 | TRBV29-1 | 14 | CSVAEGSTNYGYTF
TRBJ2-3 | TRBV4-3 | 14 | CASSQPGVTDTQYF
TRBJ2-1 | TRBV9 | 16 | CASSLTPGQALNEQFF
TRBJ1-6 | TRBV7-2 | 14 | CASSLGQRSSPLHF
TRBJ2-3 | TRBV6-5 | 15 | CASSYVGLATDTQYF
TRBJ1-6 | TRBV3-1/TRBV3-2 | 15 | CASSQVGGMGSPLHF
TRBJ2-2 | TRBV30 | 12 | CAWSRGPGELFF
TRBJ2-5 | TRBV7-3 | 12 | CASSDGGETQYF
TRBJ1-4 | TRBV6-2/TRBV6-3 | 14 | CASSPDQRGEKLFF
TRBJ1-2 | TRBV15 | 16 | CATSGYWDQKAYGYTF
TRBJ1-2 | TRBV28 | 14 | CASSPPEVNYGYTF
TRBJ2-1 | TRBV19 | 16 | CASSLETSGGNNEQFF
TRBJ2-5 | TRBV25-1 | 15 | CASSDWRGDQETQYF
TRBJ2-5 | TRBV5-1 | 13 | CASSSTGTKTQYF
TRBJ2-2 | TRBV7-2 | 15 | CASSLASGGREELFF
TRBJ1-2 | TRBV28 | 14 | CASTRQGPYYGYTF
TRBJ1-6 | TRBV7-8 | 14 | CASSSRGGRSPLHF
TRBJ2-2 | TRBV24-1 | 13 | CATSSGTAGELFF
TRBJ2-6 | TRBV10-2 | 17 | CASTRSDRGNGANVLTF
TRBJ1-2 | TRBV28 | 16 | CASSLLSGTDLGGYTF
TRBJ2-4 | TRBV11-1 | 15 | CASSLGGQGKNIQYF
TRBJ1-4 | TRBV7-2 | 15 | CASSPLIGYSEKLFF
TRBJ2-2 | TRBV6-5 | 12 | CASSWNTGELFF
TRBJ2-1 | TRBV3-1/TRBV3-2 | 15 | CASSRYGLDYNEQFF
TRBJ2-5 | TRBV4-3 | 19 | CASSQDGFASGGSGETQYF
TRBJ1-3 | TRBV18 | 16 | CASSRDRANSGNTIYF
TRBJ1-1 | TRBV12-3/TRBV12-4 | 12 | CASSLSRFEAFF
TRBJ1-3 | TRBV30 | 16 | CAWTGGTGSSGNTIYF
TRBJ1-4 | TRBV7-2 | 15 | CASSPWGQGSEKLFF
TRBJ2-1 | TRBV5-1 | 11 | CASSFDNEQFF